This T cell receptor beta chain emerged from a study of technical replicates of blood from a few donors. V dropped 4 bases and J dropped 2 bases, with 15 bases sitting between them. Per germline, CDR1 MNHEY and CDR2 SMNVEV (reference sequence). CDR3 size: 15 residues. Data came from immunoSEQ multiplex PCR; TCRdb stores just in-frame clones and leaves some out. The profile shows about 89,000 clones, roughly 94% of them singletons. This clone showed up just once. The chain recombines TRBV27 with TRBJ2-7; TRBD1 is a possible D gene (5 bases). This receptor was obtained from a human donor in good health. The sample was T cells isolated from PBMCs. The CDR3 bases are TGTGCCAGCAGTTCCCGGCAGGGAACCCCCTACGAGCAGTACTTC. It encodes CASSSRQGTPYEQYF.